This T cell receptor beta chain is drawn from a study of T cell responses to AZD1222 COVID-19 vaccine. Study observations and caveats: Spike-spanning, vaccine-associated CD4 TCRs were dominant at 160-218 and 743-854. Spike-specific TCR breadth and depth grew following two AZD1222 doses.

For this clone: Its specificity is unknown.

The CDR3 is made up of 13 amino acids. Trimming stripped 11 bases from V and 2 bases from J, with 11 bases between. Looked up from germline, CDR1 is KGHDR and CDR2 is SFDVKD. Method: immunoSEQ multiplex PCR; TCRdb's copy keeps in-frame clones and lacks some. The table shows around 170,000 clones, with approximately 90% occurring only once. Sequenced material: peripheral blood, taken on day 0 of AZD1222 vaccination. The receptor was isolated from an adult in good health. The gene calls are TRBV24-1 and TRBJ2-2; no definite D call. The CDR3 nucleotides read TGTGCCATCGAAGGGATAAACACCGGGGAGCTGTTTTTT. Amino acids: CAIEGINTGELFF.